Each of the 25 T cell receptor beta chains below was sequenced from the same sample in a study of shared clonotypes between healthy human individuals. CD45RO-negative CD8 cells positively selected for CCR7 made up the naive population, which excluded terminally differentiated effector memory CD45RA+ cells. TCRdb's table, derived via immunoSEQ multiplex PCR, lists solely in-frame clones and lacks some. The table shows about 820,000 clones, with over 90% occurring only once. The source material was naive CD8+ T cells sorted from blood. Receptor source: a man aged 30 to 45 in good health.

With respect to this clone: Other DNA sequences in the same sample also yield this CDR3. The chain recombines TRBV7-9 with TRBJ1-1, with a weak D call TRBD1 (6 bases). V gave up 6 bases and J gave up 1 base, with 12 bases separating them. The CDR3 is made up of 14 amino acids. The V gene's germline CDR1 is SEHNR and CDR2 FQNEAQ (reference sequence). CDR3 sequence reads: CASRVGGPNTEAFF. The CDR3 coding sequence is TGTGCCAGCAGGGTCGGGGGGCCGAACACTGAAGCTTTCTTT.

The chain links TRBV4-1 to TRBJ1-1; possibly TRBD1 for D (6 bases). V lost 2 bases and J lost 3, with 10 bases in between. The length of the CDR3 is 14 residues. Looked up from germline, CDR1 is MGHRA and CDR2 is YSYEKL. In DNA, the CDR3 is TGCGCCAGCAGCCAAATGGGGGGCTACACTGAAGCTTTCTTT. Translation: CASSQMGGYTEAFF.

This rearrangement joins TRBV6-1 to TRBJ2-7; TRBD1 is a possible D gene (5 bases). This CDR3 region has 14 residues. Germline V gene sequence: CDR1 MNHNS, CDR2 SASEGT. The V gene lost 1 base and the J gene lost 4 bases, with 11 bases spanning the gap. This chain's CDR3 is CASSEGAGKYEQYF. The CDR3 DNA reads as TGTGCCAGCAGTGAAGGGGCAGGGAAATACGAGCAGTACTTC.

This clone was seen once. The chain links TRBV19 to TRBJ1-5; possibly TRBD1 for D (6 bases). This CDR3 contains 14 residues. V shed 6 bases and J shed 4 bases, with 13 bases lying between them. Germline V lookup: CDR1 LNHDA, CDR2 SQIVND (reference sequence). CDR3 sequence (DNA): TGTGCCAGTAGACAGGACAGATCAAATCAGCCCCAGCATTTT. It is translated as CASRQDRSNQPQHF.

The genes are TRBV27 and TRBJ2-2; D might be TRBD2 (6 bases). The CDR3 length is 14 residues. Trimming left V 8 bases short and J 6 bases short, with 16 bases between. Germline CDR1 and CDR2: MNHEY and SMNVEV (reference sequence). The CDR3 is CASSRGSWAGELFF. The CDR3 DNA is TGTGCCAGCTCACGGGGGAGCTGGGCCGGGGAGCTGTTTTTT.

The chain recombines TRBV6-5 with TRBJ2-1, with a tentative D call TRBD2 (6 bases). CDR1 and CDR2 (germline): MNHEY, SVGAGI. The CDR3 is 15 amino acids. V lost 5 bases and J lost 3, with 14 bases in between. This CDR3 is CASSPSGVDYNEQFF. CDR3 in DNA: TGTGCCAGCAGTCCCTCGGGGGTCGACTACAATGAGCAGTTCTTC.

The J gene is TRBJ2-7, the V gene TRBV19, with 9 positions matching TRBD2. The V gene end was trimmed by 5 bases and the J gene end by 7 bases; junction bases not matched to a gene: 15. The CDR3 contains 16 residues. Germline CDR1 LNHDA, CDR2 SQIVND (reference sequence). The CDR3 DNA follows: TGTGCCAGTAGTCCCTCCGTAGCGGGAGAATCGGGTGAGCAGTACTTC. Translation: CASSPSVAGESGEQYF.

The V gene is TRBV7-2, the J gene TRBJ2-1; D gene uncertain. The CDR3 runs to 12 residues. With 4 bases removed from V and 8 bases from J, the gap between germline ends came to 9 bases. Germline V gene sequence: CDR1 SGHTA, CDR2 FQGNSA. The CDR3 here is CASSSSADEQFF. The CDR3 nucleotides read TGTGCCAGCAGCTCGTCAGCCGATGAGCAGTTCTTC.

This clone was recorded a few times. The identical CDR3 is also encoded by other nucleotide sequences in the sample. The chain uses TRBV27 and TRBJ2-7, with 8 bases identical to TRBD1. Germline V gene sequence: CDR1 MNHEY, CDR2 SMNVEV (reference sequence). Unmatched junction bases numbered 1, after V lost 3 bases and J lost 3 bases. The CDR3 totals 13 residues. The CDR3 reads CASSFGQGYEQYF. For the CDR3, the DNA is TGTGCCAGCAGTTTTGGACAGGGCTACGAGCAGTACTTC.

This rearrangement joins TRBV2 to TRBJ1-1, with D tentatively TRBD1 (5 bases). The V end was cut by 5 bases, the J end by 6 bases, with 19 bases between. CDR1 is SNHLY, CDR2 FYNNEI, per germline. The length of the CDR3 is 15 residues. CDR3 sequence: CASSPGGGARAEAFF. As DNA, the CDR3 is TGTGCCAGCAGTCCCGGCGGCGGGGCCAGGGCTGAAGCTTTCTTT. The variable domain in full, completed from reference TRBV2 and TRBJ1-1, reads EPEVTQTPSHQVTQMGQEVILRCVPISNHLYFYWYRQILGQKVEFLVSFYNNEISEKSEIFDDQFSVERPDGSNFTLKIRSTKLEDSAMYFCASSPGGGARAEAFFGQGTRLTVV.

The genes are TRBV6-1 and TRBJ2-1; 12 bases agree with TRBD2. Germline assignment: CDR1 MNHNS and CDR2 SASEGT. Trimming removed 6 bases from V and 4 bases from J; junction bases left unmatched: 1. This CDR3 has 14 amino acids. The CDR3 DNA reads TGTGCCAGCAGAGGGACTAGCGGGTACAATGAGCAGTTCTTC. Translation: CASRGTSGYNEQFF.

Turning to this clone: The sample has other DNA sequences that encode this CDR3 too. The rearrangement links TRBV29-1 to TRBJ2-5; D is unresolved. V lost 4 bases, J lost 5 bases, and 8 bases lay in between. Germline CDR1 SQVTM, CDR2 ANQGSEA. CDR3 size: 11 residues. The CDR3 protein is CSVGGEETQYF. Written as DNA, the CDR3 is TGCAGCGTTGGAGGCGAGGAGACCCAGTACTTC.

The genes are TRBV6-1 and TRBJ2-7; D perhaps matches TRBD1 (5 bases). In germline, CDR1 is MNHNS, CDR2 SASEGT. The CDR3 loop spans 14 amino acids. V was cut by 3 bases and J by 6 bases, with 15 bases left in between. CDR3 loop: CASSDYVQGSEQYF. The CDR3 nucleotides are TGTGCCAGCAGTGATTACGTTCAGGGAAGCGAGCAGTACTTC.

CDR3 protein: CASSSSTGVKTQYF. The CDR3 DNA sequence: TGTGCCAGCAGTTCCTCGACAGGGGTGAAGACCCAGTACTTC. The chain employs TRBV27 and TRBJ2-5; 8 bases map to TRBD1. Germline CDR1 and CDR2: MNHEY and SMNVEV (reference sequence). The length of the CDR3 is 14 residues. Trimming removed 4 bases from V and 6 bases from J; junction bases left unmatched: 7.

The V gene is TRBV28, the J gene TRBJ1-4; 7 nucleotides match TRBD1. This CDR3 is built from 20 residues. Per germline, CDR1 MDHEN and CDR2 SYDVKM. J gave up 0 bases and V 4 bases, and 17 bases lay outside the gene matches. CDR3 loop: CASSYLLRDSDHATNEKLFF. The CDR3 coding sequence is TGTGCCAGCAGTTACCTTCTCCGGGACAGCGACCATGCAACTAATGAAAAACTGTTTTTT.

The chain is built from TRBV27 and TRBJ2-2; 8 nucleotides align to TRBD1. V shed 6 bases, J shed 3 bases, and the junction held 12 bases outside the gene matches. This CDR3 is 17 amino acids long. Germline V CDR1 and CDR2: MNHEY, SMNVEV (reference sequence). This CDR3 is CASSYGTGRRDTGELFF. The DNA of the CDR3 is TGTGCCAGCAGCTACGGGACAGGCCGCCGGGACACCGGGGAGCTGTTTTTT.

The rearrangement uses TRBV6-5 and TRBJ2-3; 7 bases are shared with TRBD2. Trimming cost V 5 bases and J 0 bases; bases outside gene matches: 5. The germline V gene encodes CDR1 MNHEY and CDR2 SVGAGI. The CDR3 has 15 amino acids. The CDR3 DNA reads TGTGCCAGCAGTCGTCTCGGGGGGAGCACAGATACGCAGTATTTT. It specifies CASSRLGGSTDTQYF.

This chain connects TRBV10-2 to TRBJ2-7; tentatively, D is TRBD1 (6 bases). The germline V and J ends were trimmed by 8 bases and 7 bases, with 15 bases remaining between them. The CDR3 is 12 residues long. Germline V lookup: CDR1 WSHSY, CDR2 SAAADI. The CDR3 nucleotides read TGCGCCAGCCTTACAGGGTTAGAAGAGCAGTACTTC. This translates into CASLTGLEEQYF.

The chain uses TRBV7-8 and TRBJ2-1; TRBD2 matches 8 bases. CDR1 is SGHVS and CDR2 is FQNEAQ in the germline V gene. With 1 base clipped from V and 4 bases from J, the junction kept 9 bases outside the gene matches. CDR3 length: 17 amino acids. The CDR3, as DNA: TGTGCCAGCAGCTTAGTTGGCGGGAGGAGAGGGTACAATGAGCAGTTCTTC. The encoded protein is CASSLVGGRRGYNEQFF.

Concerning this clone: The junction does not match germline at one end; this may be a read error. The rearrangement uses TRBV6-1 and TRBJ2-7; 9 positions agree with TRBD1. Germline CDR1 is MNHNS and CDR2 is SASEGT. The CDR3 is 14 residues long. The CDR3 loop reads CASKTGTGYYGQYF. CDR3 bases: TGTGCCAGCAAGACCGGGACAGGGTACTACGGGCAGTACTTC.

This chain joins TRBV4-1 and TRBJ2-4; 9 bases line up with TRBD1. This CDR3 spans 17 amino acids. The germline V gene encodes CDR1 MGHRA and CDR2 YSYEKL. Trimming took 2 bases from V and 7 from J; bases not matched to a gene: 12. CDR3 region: CASSQMLRDRVLNIQYF. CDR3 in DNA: TGCGCCAGCAGCCAAATGCTCCGGGACAGGGTTTTGAACATTCAGTACTTC.

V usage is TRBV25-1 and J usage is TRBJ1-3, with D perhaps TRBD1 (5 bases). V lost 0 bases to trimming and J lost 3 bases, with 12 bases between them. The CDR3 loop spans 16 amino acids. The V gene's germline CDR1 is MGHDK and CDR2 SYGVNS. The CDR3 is CASSEYGGKGGNTIYF. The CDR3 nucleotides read TGTGCCAGCAGTGAATATGGGGGTAAGGGTGGAAACACCATATATTTT.

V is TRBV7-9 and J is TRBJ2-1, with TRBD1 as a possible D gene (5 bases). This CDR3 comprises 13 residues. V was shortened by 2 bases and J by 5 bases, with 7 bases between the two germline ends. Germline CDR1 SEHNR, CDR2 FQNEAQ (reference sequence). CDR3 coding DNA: TGTGCCAGCAGCTTAATAGGGGACAATGAGCAGTTCTTC. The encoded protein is CASSLIGDNEQFF.

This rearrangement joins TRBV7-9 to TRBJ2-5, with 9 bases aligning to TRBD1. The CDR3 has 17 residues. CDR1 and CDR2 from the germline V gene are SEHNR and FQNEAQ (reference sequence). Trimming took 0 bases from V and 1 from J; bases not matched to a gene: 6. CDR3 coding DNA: TGTGCCAGCAGCTTAGCTGGGACAGGGCCCCTCCAAGAGACCCAGTACTTC. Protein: CASSLAGTGPLQETQYF.

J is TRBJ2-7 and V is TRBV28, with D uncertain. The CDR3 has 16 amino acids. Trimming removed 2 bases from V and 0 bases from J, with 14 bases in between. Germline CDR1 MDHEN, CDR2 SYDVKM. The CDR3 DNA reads TGTGCCAGCAGTTTAGTCCCACTTACGAGCTCCTACGAGCAGTACTTC. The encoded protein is CASSLVPLTSSYEQYF.